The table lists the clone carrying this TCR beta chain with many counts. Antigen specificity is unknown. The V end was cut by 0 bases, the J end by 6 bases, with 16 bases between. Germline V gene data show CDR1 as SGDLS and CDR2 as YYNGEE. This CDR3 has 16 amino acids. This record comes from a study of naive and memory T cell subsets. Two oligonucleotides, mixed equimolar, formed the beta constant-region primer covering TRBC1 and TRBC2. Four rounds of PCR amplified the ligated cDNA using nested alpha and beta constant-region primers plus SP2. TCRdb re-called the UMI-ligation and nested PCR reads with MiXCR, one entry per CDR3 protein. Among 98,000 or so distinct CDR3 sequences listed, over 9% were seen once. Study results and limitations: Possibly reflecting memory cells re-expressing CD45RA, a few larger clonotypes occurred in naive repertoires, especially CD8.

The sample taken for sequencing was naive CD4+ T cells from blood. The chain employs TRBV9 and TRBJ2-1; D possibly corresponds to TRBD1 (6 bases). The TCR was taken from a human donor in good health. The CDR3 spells CASSVGGQGSFNEQFF. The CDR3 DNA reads TGTGCCAGCAGCGTAGGGGGGCAGGGGTCTTTCAATGAGCAGTTCTTC.